This TCR beta chain was profiled in a study of T cells in localized non-small cell lung cancer. Regarding this clone: Its antigen is currently unknown.

The CDR3 totals 20 residues. The junction had 15 bases not matched to a gene; V was cut back by 4 bases and J by 0 bases. Germline CDR1 and CDR2: SGHRS and YFSETQ. Only in-frame clones appear in the TCRdb table, and some are missing; sequencing was by immunoSEQ multiplex PCR. The data hold fewer than 50,000 clones, with 83% observed a single time. Study-wide findings and caveats: Adjacent lung tissue had a median roughly 52 of the top 100 clones found in the tumor. Because only a single region of the tumor was sequenced, heterogeneity remains possible.

Sample: PBMCs, taken before any cancer treatment. The TCR was taken from a man between 40 and 75 years old with stage II lung adenocarcinoma. The genes are TRBV5-1 and TRBJ2-3; TRBD2 aligns across 12 bases. In DNA, the CDR3 is TGCGCCAGCAGCCCAAGACCAGCGACTAGCGGGGGATTCAGCACAGATACGCAGTATTTT. Encoded protein: CASSPRPATSGGFSTDTQYF.